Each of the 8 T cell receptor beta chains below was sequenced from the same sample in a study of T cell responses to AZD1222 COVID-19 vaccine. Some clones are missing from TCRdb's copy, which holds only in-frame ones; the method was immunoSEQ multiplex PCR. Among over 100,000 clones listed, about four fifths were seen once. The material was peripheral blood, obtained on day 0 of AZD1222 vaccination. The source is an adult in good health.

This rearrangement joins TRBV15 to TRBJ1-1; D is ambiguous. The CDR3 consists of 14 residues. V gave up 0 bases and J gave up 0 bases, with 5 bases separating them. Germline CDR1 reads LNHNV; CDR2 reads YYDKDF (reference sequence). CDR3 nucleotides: TGTGCCACCAGCAGAGATCGGCTGAACACTGAAGCTTTCTTT. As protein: CATSRDRLNTEAFF.

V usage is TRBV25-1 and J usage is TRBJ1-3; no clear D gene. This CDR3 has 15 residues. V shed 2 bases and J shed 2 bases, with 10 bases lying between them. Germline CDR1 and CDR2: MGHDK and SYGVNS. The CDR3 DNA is TGTGCCAGCAGTGAAACCGTTAGGACTGGAAACACCATATATTTT. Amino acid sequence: CASSETVRTGNTIYF.

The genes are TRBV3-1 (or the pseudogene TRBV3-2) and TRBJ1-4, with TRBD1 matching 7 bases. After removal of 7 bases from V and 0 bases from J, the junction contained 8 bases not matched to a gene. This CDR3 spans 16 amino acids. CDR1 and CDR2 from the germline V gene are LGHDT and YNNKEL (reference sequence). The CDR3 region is CASTQRQGATNEKLFF. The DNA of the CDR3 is TGTGCCAGCACCCAGCGACAGGGTGCAACTAATGAAAAACTGTTTTTT.

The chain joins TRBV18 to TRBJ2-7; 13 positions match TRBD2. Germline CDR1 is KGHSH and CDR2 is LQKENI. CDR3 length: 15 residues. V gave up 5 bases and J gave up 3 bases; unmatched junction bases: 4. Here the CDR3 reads CASSDRTSGSYEQYF. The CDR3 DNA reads TGTGCCAGCTCAGACCGGACTAGCGGGAGCTACGAGCAGTACTTC.

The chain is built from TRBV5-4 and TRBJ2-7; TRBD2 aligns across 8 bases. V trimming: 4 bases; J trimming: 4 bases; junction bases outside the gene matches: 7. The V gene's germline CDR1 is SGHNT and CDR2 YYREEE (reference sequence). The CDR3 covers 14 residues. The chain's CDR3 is CASSQGIAGYEQYV. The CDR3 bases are TGTGCCAGCAGCCAGGGGATAGCGGGGTACGAGCAGTACGTC.

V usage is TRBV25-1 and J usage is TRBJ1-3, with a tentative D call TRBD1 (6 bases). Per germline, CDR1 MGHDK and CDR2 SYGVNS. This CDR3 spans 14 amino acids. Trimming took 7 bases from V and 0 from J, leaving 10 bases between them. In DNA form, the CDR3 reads TGTGCCAGCACAGACAGGTCCTCTGGAAACACCATATATTTT. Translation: CASTDRSSGNTIYF.

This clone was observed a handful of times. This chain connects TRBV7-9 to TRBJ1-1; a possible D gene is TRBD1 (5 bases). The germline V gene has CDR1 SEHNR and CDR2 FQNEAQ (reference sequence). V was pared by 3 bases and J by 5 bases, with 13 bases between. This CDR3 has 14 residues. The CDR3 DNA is TGTGCCAGCAGCTTCAGCGGGGGGATGACTGAAGCTTTCTTT. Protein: CASSFSGGMTEAFF. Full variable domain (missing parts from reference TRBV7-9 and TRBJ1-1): DTGVSQNPRHKITKRGQNVTFRCDPISEHNRLYWYRQTLGQGPEFLTYFQNEAQLEKSRLLSDRFSAERPKGSFSTLEIQRTEQGDSAMYLCASSFSGGMTEAFFGQGTRLTVV.

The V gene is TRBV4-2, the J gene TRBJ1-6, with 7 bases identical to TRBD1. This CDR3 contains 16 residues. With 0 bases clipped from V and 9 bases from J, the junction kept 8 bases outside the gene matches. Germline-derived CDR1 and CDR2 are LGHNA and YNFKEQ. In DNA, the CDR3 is TGTGCCAGCAGCCAAGATATCAGGGGGAGGAGTTCACCCCTCCACTTT. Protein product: CASSQDIRGRSSPLHF.